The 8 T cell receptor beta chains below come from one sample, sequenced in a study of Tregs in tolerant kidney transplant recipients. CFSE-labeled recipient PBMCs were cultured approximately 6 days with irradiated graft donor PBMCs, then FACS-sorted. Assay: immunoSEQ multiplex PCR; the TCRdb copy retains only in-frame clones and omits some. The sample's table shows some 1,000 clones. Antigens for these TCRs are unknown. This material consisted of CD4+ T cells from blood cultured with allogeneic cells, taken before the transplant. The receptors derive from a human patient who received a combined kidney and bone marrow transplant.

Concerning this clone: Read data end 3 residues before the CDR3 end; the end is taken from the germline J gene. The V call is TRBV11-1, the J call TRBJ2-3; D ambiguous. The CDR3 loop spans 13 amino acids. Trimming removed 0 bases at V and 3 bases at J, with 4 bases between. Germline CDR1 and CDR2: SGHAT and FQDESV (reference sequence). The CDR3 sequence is CASSLALTDTQYF. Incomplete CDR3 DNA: TGTGCCAGCAGCTTAGCGCTAACAGATACG.

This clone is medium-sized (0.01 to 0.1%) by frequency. The CDR3 reads CASSTGLAVYNEQFF. CDR3 DNA, as far as it was read: TGTGCCAGCAGCACGGGACTAGCGGTCTACAATGAG. This rearrangement joins TRBV7-6 to TRBJ2-1; 11 bases agree with TRBD2. The read finishes 3 residues shy of the CDR3 end, and the germline J gene is used to complete it. This CDR3 has 15 amino acids. The germline V gene has CDR1 SGHVS and CDR2 FNYEAQ. V shed 5 bases and J 3 bases; nucleotides not matched to a gene: 3.

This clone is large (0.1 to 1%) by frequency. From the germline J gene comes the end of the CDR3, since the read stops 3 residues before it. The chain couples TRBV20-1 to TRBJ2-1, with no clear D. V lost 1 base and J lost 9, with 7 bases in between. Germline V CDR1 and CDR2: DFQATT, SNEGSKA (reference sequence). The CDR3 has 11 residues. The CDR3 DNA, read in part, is TGCAGTGCTAGAGTAGTTTCTGAG. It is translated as CSARVVSE. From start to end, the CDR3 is CSARVVSEQFF.

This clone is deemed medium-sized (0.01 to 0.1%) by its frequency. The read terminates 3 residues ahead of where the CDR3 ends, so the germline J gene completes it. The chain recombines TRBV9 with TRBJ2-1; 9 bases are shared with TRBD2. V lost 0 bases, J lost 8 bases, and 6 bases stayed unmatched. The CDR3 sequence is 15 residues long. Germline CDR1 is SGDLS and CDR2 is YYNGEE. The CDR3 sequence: CASSVEGLAGDEQFF. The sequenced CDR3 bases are TGTGCCAGCAGCGTAGAGGGACTAGCAGGAGATGAG.

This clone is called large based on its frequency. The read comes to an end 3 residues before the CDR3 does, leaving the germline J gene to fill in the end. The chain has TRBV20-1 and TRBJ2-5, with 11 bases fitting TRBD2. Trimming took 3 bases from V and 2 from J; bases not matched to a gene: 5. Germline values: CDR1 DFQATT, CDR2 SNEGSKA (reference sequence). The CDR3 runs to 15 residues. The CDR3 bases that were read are TGCAGTGCTAGTTCGGGACTAGCGGCTCAAGAGACC. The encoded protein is CSASSGLAAQET. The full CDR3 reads CSASSGLAAQETQYF.

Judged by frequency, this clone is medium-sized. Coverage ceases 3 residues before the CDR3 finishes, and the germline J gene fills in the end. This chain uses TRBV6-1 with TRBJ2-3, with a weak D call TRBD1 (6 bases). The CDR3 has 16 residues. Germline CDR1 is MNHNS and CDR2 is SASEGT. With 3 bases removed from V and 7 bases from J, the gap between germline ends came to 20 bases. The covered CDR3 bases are TGTGCCAGCAGTGAGGGCCCCAGCAGGGGTGTATATACG. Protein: CASSEGPSRGVYT. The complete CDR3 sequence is CASSEGPSRGVYTQYF.

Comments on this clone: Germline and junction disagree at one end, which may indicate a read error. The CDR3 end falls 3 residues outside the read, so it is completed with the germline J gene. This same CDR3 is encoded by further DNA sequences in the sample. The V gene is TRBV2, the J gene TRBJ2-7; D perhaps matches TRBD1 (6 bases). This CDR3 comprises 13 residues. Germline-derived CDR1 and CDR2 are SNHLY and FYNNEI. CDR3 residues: CASKEQGAYEQYF. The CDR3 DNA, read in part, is TGCGCCAGCAAAGAACAGGGTGCCTACGAG.

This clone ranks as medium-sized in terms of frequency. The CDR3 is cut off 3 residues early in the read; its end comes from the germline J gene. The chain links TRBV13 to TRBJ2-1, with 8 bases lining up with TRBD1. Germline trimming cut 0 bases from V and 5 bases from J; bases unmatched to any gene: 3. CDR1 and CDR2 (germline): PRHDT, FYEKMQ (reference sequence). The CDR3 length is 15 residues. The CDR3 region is CASSLGDRVHNEQFF. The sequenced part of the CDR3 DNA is TGTGCCAGCAGCTTAGGGGACAGGGTGCACAATGAG.